This T cell receptor beta chain stems from a study of OX40 agonist ivuxolimab in advanced cancers. Sequencing was performed with immunoSEQ multiplex PCR; in TCRdb, only in-frame clones are kept and a portion is missing. Among tens of thousands of clones listed, about 89% were seen once. Trimming stripped 4 bases from V and 6 bases from J, with 14 bases between. The germline CDR1 and CDR2 sequences are SGDLS and YYNGEE. The CDR3 is made up of 14 amino acids. General observations from the study: Averaged across samples, CD8+ T cells carried more expanded clones than CD4+ did.

This clone was recorded once. The antigen is unknown. The material was CD4+ or CD8+ T cells sorted from blood, obtained in a trial of the OX40 agonist ivuxolimab. The TCR originated in an adult with an advanced solid tumor such as melanoma, head and neck, liver or kidney cancer. The chain carries TRBV9 and TRBJ2-1; perhaps D is TRBD1 or TRBD2 (5 bases each). In nucleotides, the CDR3 is TGTGCCAGCAGCCCTAGGGACGCCACCAATGAGCAGTTCTTC. It specifies CASSPRDATNEQFF.